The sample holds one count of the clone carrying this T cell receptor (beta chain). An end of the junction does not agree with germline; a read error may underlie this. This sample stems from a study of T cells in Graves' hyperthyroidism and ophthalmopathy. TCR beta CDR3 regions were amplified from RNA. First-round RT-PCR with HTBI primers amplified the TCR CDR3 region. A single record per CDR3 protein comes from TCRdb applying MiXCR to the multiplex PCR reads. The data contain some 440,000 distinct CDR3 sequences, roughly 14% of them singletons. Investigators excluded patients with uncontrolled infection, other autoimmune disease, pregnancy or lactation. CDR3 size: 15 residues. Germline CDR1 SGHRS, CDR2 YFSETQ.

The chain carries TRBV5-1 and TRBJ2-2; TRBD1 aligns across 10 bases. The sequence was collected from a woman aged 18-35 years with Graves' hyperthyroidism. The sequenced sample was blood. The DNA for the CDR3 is TGCGCCAGCAGCCTTCAGACAGGGGGCTCCGGGGAGCTGCTTTTT. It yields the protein CASSLQTGGSGELLF.